What follows describes a single T cell receptor beta chain. The count of this clonotype is one. The antigen it binds to is not known. No clone much larger than this one lies a single base away; base qualities are absent. One read is thin evidence. Libraries were built with multiplex PCR. This sample was sequenced with an Illumina HiSeq 4000. To build TCR beta libraries, CDR3 regions were amplified by Arm-PCR using iRepertoire HTBI primers. Gel purification was performed on PCR products prior to sequencing. The study's processing was this. Gene usage analysis of CDR3 amino acid clonotypes relied on the approximately 60 TRBV and 13 to 15 TRBJ segments identified across samples. COPE and FqMerger were used to merge filtered high-quality paired reads into contigs. BLAST was used to align contigs to IMGT TRBV, TRBD and TRBJ reference genes, with CDR3 defined following IMGT. Any clonotype with a frequency above 0.1% was classified as a highly expanded clone. Shannon entropy served as the measure of repertoire diversity, while the Gini coefficient captured V-J evenness. Public clonotypes were defined as clonotypes shared by more than one individual. Using fastp trimming at Q25 and MiXCR clonotype assembly, TCRdb reanalyzed the public sequencing data and kept in-frame beta chains. Every entry covers one CDR3 protein and lists the most common genes and DNA from its rows. Here the V and J calls rest on TCRdb's processing, not on the authors' analysis. The sample table shows under 350,000 distinct CDR3 sequences, and 22% are seen once. 45% to 70% of the sample rests with the top ten.

This sample is part of a study of regulatory T cells in long-lasting Graves disease (dated by TCRdb to 2020 to 2022). With respect to the entire study: Persistent Graves' disease was defined as antithyroid drug treatment for over 5 years with persistently positive TSH receptor autoantibodies. A total of around 35 samples underwent TCR sequencing, from about 13 patients with persistent Graves' disease and 20 patients with newly diagnosed Graves' disease. The study was conducted in China and was registered as a clinical trial. In the clinical cohort, patients with persistent Graves' disease had used antithyroid drugs for an average of about 10 years. Peripheral blood TCR sequencing and RNA sequencing compared persistent Graves' disease patients with newly diagnosed Graves' disease patients.

The junction carries 12 bases between V and J, which are trimmed by 6 bases and 9 bases respectively. CDR1 and CDR2 were assigned from the germline V gene as MDHEN and SYDVKM. The CDR3 measures 12 amino acids from cysteine to phenylalanine. Of all the DNA, just the CDR3 is kept, 36 bases in frame from base 1. The full study reports these points: More public clonotypes were shared among persistent patients (2,741) than among newly diagnosed patients (966). TRBV28, TRBJ1-2 and TRBJ2-5 were preferentially used in persistent disease, while TRBV20-1 and TRBJ2-1 were favored in newly diagnosed disease. The small sample size was acknowledged by the authors as a limitation that may reduce accuracy. Peripheral blood alone was examined, since thyroid tissue, which constituted the primary lesion, could not be accessed. Sequencing and analysis were restricted to the TCR beta chain. Lower TCR Shannon entropy and fewer highly expanded clones were observed in persistent Graves' disease patients than in newly diagnosed patients, which suggested clonal expansion.

The time point label on this specimen signifies: persistent/refractory GD, antithyroid drugs over 5 years with positive TRAb. For both TCR sequencing and RNA sequencing, RNA was extracted from PBMCs using TRIzol. Graves' disease was diagnosed according to American Thyroid Association guidelines. Recruitment of patients was carried out at an endocrinology department in Xi'an, China. From each patient, about 9 milliliters of peripheral blood was collected into an EDTA anticoagulant tube. Ficoll Paque Plus density gradient separation was used to isolate PBMCs, and no further T cell sorting was performed. An Agilent 2100 Bioanalyzer and agarose gel were used to check RNA quality, while a NanoDrop 2000 measured RNA concentration.

The source was peripheral blood mononuclear cells (PBMCs), collected when the disease was refractory, from a patient treated with antithyroid drugs. The sequence was collected from a female donor with Graves disease. The chain uses TRBV28 and TRBJ2-1; D gene: possibly TRBD2, on 5 matching bases. CDR3 loop: CASSPDGGEQFF. DNA sequence: TGTGCCAGCAGCCCCGATGGAGGTGAGCAGTTCTTC.